A single sample is the source of the 9 T cell receptor beta chains below, sequenced in a study of cytomegalovirus exposure and HLA in healthy donors. Generated by immunoSEQ multiplex PCR, the TCRdb table keeps only in-frame clones and is missing some. The sample shows roughly 60,000 clones, around 96% of them seen only once. Sequenced material: PBMCs. The receptor source for this set is a woman in her late teens or twenties in good health and CMV-seronegative.

This clone was recorded only once. The J gene is TRBJ2-7, the V gene TRBV5-8; TRBD2 matches at 8 bases. V was clipped by 4 bases and J by 6 bases; unmatched bases: 9. The CDR3 is 14 amino acids. Germline values: CDR1 SGHTS, CDR2 YDEGEE. The CDR3 region is CASSRGGHPREQYF. Here the CDR3 DNA reads TGTGCCAGCAGCCGGGGGGGACACCCCCGCGAGCAGTACTTC.

The V gene is TRBV28, the J gene TRBJ2-7, with TRBD1 as a possible D gene (5 bases). The germline gives CDR1 MDHEN, CDR2 SYDVKM. The CDR3 length is 14 residues. V lost 6 bases to trimming and J lost 3 bases, with 15 bases between them. The CDR3, as DNA: TGTGCCAGCAGGTCGACAGAGACAGACTACGAGCAGTACTTC. Amino acid sequence: CASRSTETDYEQYF. The full variable domain, rest sourced from reference TRBV28 and TRBJ2-7, is DVKVTQSSRYLVKRTGEKVFLECVQDMDHENMFWYRQDPGLGLRLIYFSYDVKMKEKGDIPEGYSVSREKKERFSLILESASTNQTSMYLCASRSTETDYEQYFGPGTRLTVT.

J is TRBJ1-1 and V is TRBV4-1; 7 positions match TRBD1. There are 13 residues in the CDR3. Looked up from germline, CDR1 is MGHRA and CDR2 is YSYEKL. V was clipped by 3 bases and J by 11 bases; unmatched bases: 9. The CDR3 loop is CASSQEMTGRAFF. CDR3 sequence (DNA): TGCGCCAGCAGCCAGGAAATGACAGGGCGCGCTTTCTTT.

The chain has TRBV9 and TRBJ2-2; TRBD2 agrees at 9 bases. V was pared by 0 bases and J by 6 bases, with 3 bases of the junction left unmatched. The CDR3 is 15 amino acids. Germline V gives CDR1 SGDLS, CDR2 YYNGEE. For the CDR3, the DNA is TGTGCCAGCAGCGTAGTCCGCGGGGGGGCCGGGGAGCTGTTTTTT. It yields the protein CASSVVRGGAGELFF.

The CDR3 DNA sequence: TGTGCCAGCAGCTTAGTACCGCTAGCAGAATACAATGAGCAGTTCTTC. Its protein product is CASSLVPLAEYNEQFF. The chain links TRBV7-2 to TRBJ2-1, with D perhaps matching TRBD2 (5 bases). Trimming took 1 base from V and 4 from J, leaving 14 bases between them. Germline loops: CDR1 SGHTA, CDR2 FQGNSA. The CDR3 extends over 16 amino acids.

The chain couples TRBV6-1 to TRBJ2-3, with 14 bases fitting TRBD2. Germline V gene sequence: CDR1 MNHNS, CDR2 SASEGT. This CDR3 spans 17 amino acids. With 4 bases clipped from V and 1 base from J, the junction kept 4 bases outside the gene matches. CDR3 coding DNA: TGTGCCAGCAGTGCGGGACTAGCGGGAGTTGGCACAGATACGCAGTATTTT. As protein: CASSAGLAGVGTDTQYF.

The chain has TRBV10-1 and TRBJ2-1; D remains unclear. Germline V gene data show CDR1 as WNHNN and CDR2 as SYGVQD (reference sequence). The CDR3 is 14 residues long. The CDR3: CPQPGDAAHNEQFF. The DNA of the CDR3 is TGCCCACAACCCGGAGACGCGGCCCACAATGAGCAGTTCTTC.

The chain recombines TRBV12-5 with TRBJ1-2, with a tentative D call TRBD1 (6 bases). V was shortened by 0 bases and J by 2 bases, with 16 bases between the two germline ends. CDR1 and CDR2 (germline): LGHNT, FRNRAP. CDR3 size: 17 residues. DNA of the CDR3: TGTGCTAGTGGTTTGGTACTAGGGACGGGACACAACTATGGCTACACCTTC. The encoded protein is CASGLVLGTGHNYGYTF.

This clone was observed a handful of times. The chain couples TRBV6-4 to TRBJ2-1, with 14 bases aligning to TRBD2. V trimming: 3 bases; J trimming: 6 bases; junction bases outside the gene matches: 1. Looked up from germline, CDR1 is MRHNA and CDR2 is SNTAGT. This CDR3 comprises 15 residues. For the CDR3, the DNA is TGTGCCAGCAGTGAGACTAGCGGGAGGGCCAATGAGCAGTTCTTC. This codes for CASSETSGRANEQFF.